Listed below are T cell receptor beta chains from one sample, sequenced in a study of identifying expanded T cells in peripheral blood. Assay used: immunoSEQ multiplex PCR; TCRdb lists only in-frame clones, some missing. This repertoire shows about 78,000 clones, 80% to 90% found once; its top ten account for around 19%. Sequencing was carried out using blood. Every receptor here comes from a person aged 18 to 75 in good health. CDR3s include the opening cysteine and the closing phenylalanine or tryptophan. A D gene is named only where the DNA matches it firmly. Only part of the rows carry a size: once, few, many, or a class if the clone is expanded.

j_gene,len,d_gene,abundance,v_gene,CDR3aa,CDR3nt
TRBJ2-2,16,TRBD1,few,TRBV11-3,CASSPGSRGQTGELFF,TGTGCCAGCAGCCCCGGGTCCAGGGGGCAAACCGGGGAGCTGTTTTTT
TRBJ2-5,16,TRBD2,.,TRBV9,CASSDARTSGTKTQYF,TGTGCCAGCAGCGACGCCCGGACTAGCGGGACAAAGACCCAGTACTTC
TRBJ1-1,14,.,.,TRBV28,CASSSGPRNTEAFF,TGTGCCAGCAGTTCGGGACCCAGGAACACTGAAGCTTTCTTT
TRBJ2-7,14,.,.,TRBV18,CASSPGTESYEQYF,TGTGCCAGCTCACCAGGAACGGAATCCTACGAGCAGTACTTC
TRBJ2-4,16,TRBD2,.,TRBV18,CASSPQTSGSVNIQYF,TGTGCCAGCTCACCTCAGACTAGCGGGAGTGTAAACATTCAGTACTTC
TRBJ2-5,12,.,few,TRBV6-4,CASSDRRETQYF,TGTGCCAGCAGTGACAGGAGAGAGACCCAGTACTTC
TRBJ1-1,15,TRBD1,.,TRBV11-2,CASSLTGSMNTEAFF,TGTGCCAGCAGCTTGACAGGGTCCATGAACACTGAAGCTTTCTTT
TRBJ2-1,15,TRBD2,.,TRBV5-4,CASSLLAGGLNEQFF,TGTGCCAGCAGCTTGCTAGCGGGAGGGCTCAATGAGCAGTTCTTC
TRBJ2-7,15,.,.,TRBV5-6,CASSFSFGGPYEQYF,TGTGCCAGCAGCTTCTCGTTTGGGGGCCCCTACGAGCAGTACTTC
TRBJ2-7,16,.,.,TRBV7-6,CASSPHPGLLTYEQYF,TGTGCCAGCAGCCCGCACCCAGGGTTACTTACCTACGAGCAGTACTTC
TRBJ2-7,14,TRBD2,.,TRBV5-1,CASSSGLAAYEQYF,TGCGCCAGCAGCTCTGGACTAGCTGCCTACGAGCAGTACTTC
TRBJ2-5,19,.,.,TRBV11-3,CASSLGRWGVGNDQETQYF,TGTGCCAGCAGCTTAGGGAGGTGGGGGGTGGGAAACGACCAAGAGACCCAGTACTTC
TRBJ2-1,17,TRBD2,.,TRBV4-1,CASSQEGPSGSAGEQFF,TGCGCCAGCAGCCAAGAGGGCCCTAGCGGGAGTGCTGGTGAGCAGTTCTTC
TRBJ2-7,14,.,.,TRBV27,CASSHRDWGYEQYF,TGTGCCAGCAGCCACCGGGACTGGGGCTACGAGCAGTACTTC
TRBJ2-2,15,.,.,TRBV9,CASSNLGSNTGELFF,TGTGCCAGCAGCAACCTCGGGTCGAACACCGGGGAGCTGTTTTTT
TRBJ2-5,15,.,.,TRBV7-2,CASSLEAWAQETQYF,TGTGCCAGCAGCTTAGAGGCCTGGGCACAAGAGACCCAGTACTTC
TRBJ2-3,14,TRBD2,.,TRBV10-3,CAISVGREADTQYF,TGTGCCATCAGTGTGGGGCGGGAGGCAGATACGCAGTATTTT
TRBJ2-1,17,.,.,TRBV4-1,CASSQAGAASSYNEQFF,TGCGCCAGCAGCCAGGCTGGGGCGGCGAGCTCCTACAATGAGCAGTTCTTC